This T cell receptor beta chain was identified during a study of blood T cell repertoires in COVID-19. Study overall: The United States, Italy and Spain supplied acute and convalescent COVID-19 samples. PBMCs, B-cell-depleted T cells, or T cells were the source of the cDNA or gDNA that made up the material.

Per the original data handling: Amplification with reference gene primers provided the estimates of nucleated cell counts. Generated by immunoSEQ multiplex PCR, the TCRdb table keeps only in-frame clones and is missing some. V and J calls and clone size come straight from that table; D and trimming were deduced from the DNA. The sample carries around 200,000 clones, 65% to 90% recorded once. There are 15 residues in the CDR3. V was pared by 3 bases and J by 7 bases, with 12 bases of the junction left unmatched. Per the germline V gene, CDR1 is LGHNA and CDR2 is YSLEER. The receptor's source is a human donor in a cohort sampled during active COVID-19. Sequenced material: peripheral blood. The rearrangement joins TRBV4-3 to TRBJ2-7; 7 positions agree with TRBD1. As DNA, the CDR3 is TGCGCCAGCAGCCACAGACAGGGCCCTCAGGGGGAGCAGTACTTC. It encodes CASSHRQGPQGEQYF.